What follows are 5 T cell receptor beta chains derived from one specimen sequenced in a study of blood T cell repertoires in COVID-19 (dated by TCRdb to about 2020). Library creation used the immunoSEQ multiplex PCR assay. TCRdb carries this immuneACCESS record with in-frame sequences only. Its versions omit some clonotypes, under half of them owing to an unresolved V gene in the studies checked, with the rest unexplained. For this sample there are 160,000 or so clones; 85% to 90% appear just once. The ten largest make up roughly 15% of the sample. The sequencing sample was made of peripheral blood. The receptors come from a woman aged 40 to 50 with acute or convalescent COVID-19.

This chain joins TRBV19 and TRBJ2-2; TRBD1 matches at 9 bases. The CDR3 extends over 17 amino acids. Looked up from germline, CDR1 is LNHDA and CDR2 is SQIVND (reference sequence). V was clipped by 4 bases and J by 6 bases; unmatched bases: 12. The CDR3 DNA follows: TGTGCCAGTAGTAACTCGTTGGGACAGGGTATGGCCGGGGAGCTGTTTTTT. Protein: CASSNSLGQGMAGELFF.

The genes are TRBV11-2 and TRBJ2-1; 7 nucleotides line up with TRBD2. CDR3 length equals 16 residues. Germline CDR1 reads SGHAT; CDR2 reads FQNNGV. The V and J ends lost 5 bases and 4 bases, in that order; junction bases with no gene match: 11. This CDR3 reads CASSRPGGRNYNEQFF. The CDR3, as DNA: TGTGCCAGCAGCCGTCCGGGGGGACGAAATTACAATGAGCAGTTCTTC.

This chain connects TRBV4-1 to TRBJ2-7; 11 nucleotides line up with TRBD2. The germline V gene has CDR1 MGHRA and CDR2 YSYEKL. CDR3 size: 16 residues. V lost 4 bases and J lost 5; bases outside the gene matches: 10. CDR3 sequence reads: CASSLGGLAGGHEQYF. CDR3 coding DNA: TGCGCCAGCAGCCTAGGCGGGCTAGCGGGAGGACACGAGCAGTACTTC.

The gene calls are TRBV3-1 (or the pseudogene TRBV3-2) and TRBJ2-6, with 7 nucleotides matching TRBD1. The trim removed 7 bases at V and 4 bases at J, leaving 10 bases unmatched. The CDR3 runs 16 residues. Germline CDR1 reads LGHDT; CDR2 reads YNNKEL (reference sequence). CDR3: CASTRQGPRGANVLTF. DNA for the CDR3: TGTGCCAGCACCCGACAGGGACCAAGGGGGGCCAACGTCCTGACTTTC.

There are a few counts of this clone. The rearrangement uses TRBV12-5 and TRBJ2-7; D might be TRBD1 (6 bases). This CDR3 spans 14 amino acids. Trimming took 3 bases from V and 3 from J, leaving 12 bases between them. The germline V gene has CDR1 LGHNT and CDR2 FRNRAP. DNA for the CDR3: TGTGCTAGTGGTTTAGGGACACAGAGCTACGAGCAGTACTTC. It codes for CASGLGTQSYEQYF. The entire variable domain, with the rest obtained from reference TRBV12-5 and TRBJ2-7, is as follows: DARVTQTPRHKVTEMGQEVTMRCQPILGHNTVFWYRQTMMQGLELLAYFRNRAPLDDSGMPKDRFSAEMPDATLATLKIQPSEPRDSAVYFCASGLGTQSYEQYFGPGTRLTVT.